The rows below give T cell receptor beta chains drawn from one sample of a study of blood T cell repertoires in COVID-19. Using immunoSEQ multiplex PCR, the repertoire was profiled, and TCRdb retains in-frame clones only, with some absent. Among more than 200,000 clones listed, over 75% were seen once. Sequencing was done on a sample of peripheral blood. Receptor source: a middle-aged woman who had recovered from COVID-19. Both conserved end residues are part of each CDR3. Fields, in order: V gene, clone size, J gene, D gene, CDR3 DNA, CDR3 protein. A D gene is named only where the DNA matches it firmly. A row's size may be missing; if present it is once, few, many or a size class.

>TRBV28|-|TRBJ2-2|TRBD2
TGTGCCGCCGGGGGGGCCAACACCGGGGAGCTGTTTTTT
CAAGGANTGELFF
>TRBV7-9|-|TRBJ1-2|TRBD1
TGTGCCAGCAGCTCCATACAGGGGACTCAGGACTATGGCTACACCTTC
CASSSIQGTQDYGYTF
>TRBV7-2|-|TRBJ2-2|TRBD1
TGTGCCAGCAGCTTCCGGACAGGGAACACCGGGGAGCTGTTTTTT
CASSFRTGNTGELFF
>TRBV4-3|-|TRBJ1-1|TRBD1
TGCGCCAGCAGCCAAAAGGTGGTGGGACAGGTCGGGGTGGATGAAGCTTTCTTT
CASSQKVVGQVGVDEAFF
>TRBV7-9|-|TRBJ1-1|TRBD1
TGTGCCAGCAGCTTACTGGGGTGGGGGACAGCGAACACTGAAGCTTTCTTT
CASSLLGWGTANTEAFF
>TRBV19|-|TRBJ2-2|-
TGTGCCAGTAGTACCCAATTCCTAAACACCGGGGAGCTGTTTTTT
CASSTQFLNTGELFF
>TRBV24-1|-|TRBJ2-5|-
TGTGCCACCAGTGATGGGGGACTTCCTATAGAGACCCAGTACTTC
CATSDGGLPIETQYF
>TRBV5-4|-|TRBJ2-5|-
TGTGCCAGCAGCTCCCCCCTAGCGACCGTCCAAGAGACCCAGTACTTC
CASSSPLATVQETQYF
>TRBV7-2|-|TRBJ2-3|TRBD2
TGTGCCAGCAGCTCGTTTAGCGGGGCAAGCACAGATACGCAGTATTTT
CASSSFSGASTDTQYF
>TRBV6-5|-|TRBJ1-1|TRBD1
TGTGCCAGCAGCCGAGGGGACAGGCTGAACACTGAAGCTTTCTTT
CASSRGDRLNTEAFF
>TRBV7-2|-|TRBJ2-5|TRBD1
TGTGCCAGCAGCCTGGGACAGGGCGGGACCCAGTACTTC
CASSLGQGGTQYF
>TRBV19|-|TRBJ2-7|-
TGTGCCAGTAGGTTGGGACACGACTACGAGCAGTACTTC
CASRLGHDYEQYF
>TRBV7-2|-|TRBJ1-5|TRBD1
TGTGCCAGCAGCTTAACAGGGGGAAATGTTCGGCAGCCCCAGCATTTT
CASSLTGGNVRQPQHF
>TRBV19|-|TRBJ2-3|TRBD2
TGTGCCAGTAGGGGGGGTCCGGGACTAGCGGGACAGACAGATACGCAGTATTTT
CASRGGPGLAGQTDTQYF
>TRBV30|-|TRBJ1-5|TRBD1
TGTGCCTGGAACGACAGGGAAGGACAGCCCCAGCATTTT
CAWNDREGQPQHF
>TRBV5-4|-|TRBJ1-2|-
TGTGCCAGCAGCTTCGAGCCCAACTATGGCTACACCTTC
CASSFEPNYGYTF
>TRBV4-2|once|TRBJ1-6|-
TGTGCCAGCAGTAACCTGGGAGATTCACCCCTCCACTTT
CASSNLGDSPLHF
>TRBV19|-|TRBJ2-7|-
TGTGCCAGTAGTCAGACTATTACCTACGAGCAGTACTTC
CASSQTITYEQYF
>TRBV16|-|TRBJ1-5|-
TGTGCCAGCACTCATATTACAGGCACCGATCAGCCCCAGCATTTT
CASTHITGTDQPQHF
>TRBV29-1|-|TRBJ2-1|-
TGCAGCGTCGGGGACTCCCAGCAGTTCTTC
CSVGDSQQFF
>TRBV14|-|TRBJ2-5|-
TGTGCCAGCAGCCAAGGACTAGTGGGGGTGAAGACCCAGTACTTC
CASSQGLVGVKTQYF
>TRBV18|-|TRBJ2-1|TRBD2
TGTGCCAGCTCACAATCGTCGGCGGGAGGGTTGAATGAGCAGTTCTTC
CASSQSSAGGLNEQFF
>TRBV30|-|TRBJ2-3|TRBD1
TGTGCCTGGAGTACCGGGACAGGGATCGCAGATACGCAGTATTTT
CAWSTGTGIADTQYF
>TRBV2|few|TRBJ1-6|TRBD1
TGTGCCAGCAGGCTGGGACAGCGGCGGGGCTCACCCCTCCACTTT
CASRLGQRRGSPLHF
>TRBV7-2|-|TRBJ2-1|TRBD2
TGTGCCAGCAGGCTAATAGCGGGAGGATACAATGAGCAGTTCTTC
CASRLIAGGYNEQFF
>TRBV5-6|-|TRBJ2-5|TRBD1
TGTGCCAGCAGCTTCTCGTGGGACAGCTCCCAAGAGACCCAGTACTTC
CASSFSWDSSQETQYF
>TRBV21-1|-|TRBJ1-4|-
TGTGCCAGCAGCAAAGAGGGGGTTTGGGGACAGGGCGGCACTAATGAAAAACTGTTTTTT
CASSKEGVWGQGGTNEKLFF
>TRBV24-1|-|TRBJ2-7|TRBD2
TGTGCCACCACCCAGCGGGAGGACTCCTACGAGCAGTACTTC
CATTQREDSYEQYF
>TRBV6-5|-|TRBJ2-7|-
TGTGCCAGCAAGGCAGAGCGAATCTACGAGCAGTACTTC
CASKAERIYEQYF
>TRBV27|-|TRBJ2-7|-
TGTGCCAGCAGTTTTGCACAGGGTACGCAGTACTTC
CASSFAQGTQYF
>TRBV29-1|-|TRBJ2-3|TRBD1
TGCAGCGTGAAGCCGGGACAGGGGCGTACAGATACGCAGTATTTT
CSVKPGQGRTDTQYF
>TRBV3-1/TRBV3-2|-|TRBJ1-1|-
TGTGCCAGCAGCCAAGAGGGCAGTTTGAACACTGAAGCTTTCTTT
CASSQEGSLNTEAFF
>TRBV5-1|-|TRBJ1-3|-
TGCGCCAGCAGGATAAACACAGGGAGCTCTGGAAACACCATATATTTT
CASRINTGSSGNTIYF
>TRBV5-6|-|TRBJ1-6|-
TGTGCCAGCAGCTTGGGACCCGTGTCGAGGAATTCACCCCTCCACTTT
CASSLGPVSRNSPLHF
>TRBV12-5|-|TRBJ2-5|-
TGTGCTAGTGGTTCGTCTGGAGGGAAAGAGACCCAGTACTTC
CASGSSGGKETQYF
>TRBV29-1|-|TRBJ2-7|TRBD1
TGCAGCGTCCCGACAGGGGTCGGCTACGAGCAGTACTTC
CSVPTGVGYEQYF
>TRBV19|few|TRBJ1-1|TRBD1
TGTGCCAGTACTCGGGACAGACTGAACACTGAAGCTTTCTTT
CASTRDRLNTEAFF
>TRBV27|-|TRBJ1-6|-
TGTGCCAGCCCTACTGGGGGGTTTTTCTCCTATAATTCACCCCTCCACTTT
CASPTGGFFSYNSPLHF
>TRBV5-4|-|TRBJ2-1|-
TGTGCCAGCAGCTTATCGTACAGTTCCTACAATGAGCAGTTCTTC
CASSLSYSSYNEQFF
>TRBV4-3|once|TRBJ2-7|TRBD2
TGCGCCAGCAGCCAAGAAGCTAGCGGGGGTCTCTCCTACGAGCAGTACTTC
CASSQEASGGLSYEQYF
>TRBV4-2|-|TRBJ1-5|-
TGTGCCAGCAGCCAAGGCCTCCGGGAGGGCAGTCAGCCCCAGCATTTT
CASSQGLREGSQPQHF
>TRBV7-3|-|TRBJ2-1|-
TGTGCCAGCAGCGTACAGGGTTGGACTGAGCAGTTCTTC
CASSVQGWTEQFF
>TRBV30|-|TRBJ2-2|-
TGTGCCTGGGGGCGGGACAGAGCGGGGGAGCTGTTTTTT
CAWGRDRAGELFF
>TRBV11-2|-|TRBJ1-6|-
TGTGCCAGCAGCTTAGTTAGCCCAGGGACAACTTATAATTCACCCCTCCACTTT
CASSLVSPGTTYNSPLHF
>TRBV11-2|-|TRBJ2-1|TRBD1
TGTGCCAGCAGCTTAGATCTTATCGGACAGGACAATGAGCAGTTCTTC
CASSLDLIGQDNEQFF
>TRBV5-4|-|TRBJ2-1|TRBD2
TGTGCCAGCAGCTTGGAACGACTAGCGGGGGGGGTAGGTGAGCAGTTCTTC
CASSLERLAGGVGEQFF
>TRBV5-1|-|TRBJ2-4|-
TGCGCCAGCAGCTATGAGAAAAACATTCAGTACTTC
CASSYEKNIQYF
>TRBV5-1|few|TRBJ2-2|-
TGCGCCAGCAGCTTCCCGGACACCAGCGACACCGGGGAGCTGTTTTTT
CASSFPDTSDTGELFF
>TRBV11-2|once|TRBJ2-6|-
TGTGCCAGCAGCTTCTTGCAGTCCTCTGGGGCCAACGTCCTGACTTTC
CASSFLQSSGANVLTF
>TRBV11-2|-|TRBJ1-2|TRBD1
TGTGCCAGCAGCTCAAGACAGGGATGGGGGGAGGGCTACACCTTC
CASSSRQGWGEGYTF
>TRBV7-6|-|TRBJ1-3|-
TGTGCCAGCAGTTCCAAGACGGGTTCTGGAAACACCATATATTTT
CASSSKTGSGNTIYF
>TRBV12-3/TRBV12-4|-|TRBJ1-6|-
TGTGCCAGCAGTCTCTATTCTTATTCACCCCTCCACTTT
CASSLYSYSPLHF
>TRBV29-1|-|TRBJ1-3|TRBD1
TGCAGCGTTCACACAGGGGGCTCTGGAAACACCATATATTTT
CSVHTGGSGNTIYF
>TRBV4-2|-|TRBJ2-3|TRBD2
TGTGCCAGCAGCCGAGGCCCTCTAGCGGGGGGGCCGGATACGCAGTATTTT
CASSRGPLAGGPDTQYF
>TRBV24-1|-|TRBJ1-5|TRBD1
TGTGCCAAAGGGACAGGATCTCAGCCCCAGCATTTT
CAKGTGSQPQHF
>TRBV19|-|TRBJ2-2|TRBD2
TGTGCCAGTAGGCAGACTAGCGGGAGAGGGAGCGGGGAGCTGTTTTTT
CASRQTSGRGSGELFF
>TRBV7-2|-|TRBJ1-4|-
TGTGCCAGCAGCTTTGTGGGGGGAACAACTAATGAAAAACTGTTTTTT
CASSFVGGTTNEKLFF
>TRBV5-1|-|TRBJ2-6|-
TGCGCCAGCAGCTTGGTATCGGGCTCTGGGGCCAACGTCCTGACTTTC
CASSLVSGSGANVLTF
>TRBV6-2/TRBV6-3|-|TRBJ2-1|-
TGTGCCAGCAGCCCCGGAGTTAAGGGGGAGCAGTTCTTC
CASSPGVKGEQFF